The 15 T cell receptor beta chains below all came from one sample that was sequenced in a study of blood T cell repertoires in COVID-19. TCRdb's copy holds only in-frame clones and misses some; the assay was immunoSEQ multiplex PCR. Of about 140,000 clones listed, just under 85% are singletons. The sequencing input was PBMCs or T cells enriched from blood (not recorded which). These receptors all stem from a woman aged 45-59 years with acute COVID-19.

CDR3 sequence reads: CASSRALNTEAFF. The CDR3 bases are TGTGCCAGCAGCCGAGCCCTAAACACTGAAGCTTTCTTT. The V call is TRBV7-3, the J call TRBJ1-1; D ambiguous. V was clipped by 5 bases and J by 2 bases, with 9 bases between them. From germline, CDR1 is SGHTA and CDR2 FQGTGA. This CDR3 comprises 13 residues. Filled out from reference TRBV7-3 and TRBJ1-1, the complete variable domain reads GAGVSQTPSNKVTEKGKYVELRCDPISGHTALYWYRQSLGQGPEFLIYFQGTGAADDSGLPNDRFFAVRPEGSVSTLKIQRTERGDSAVYLCASSRALNTEAFFGQGTRLTVV.

The V call is TRBV9, the J call TRBJ2-1, with 10 bases fitting TRBD2. CDR1 SGDLS and CDR2 YYNGEE come from the germline V gene. The J segment lost 5 bases and the V segment lost 7 bases, leaving 3 bases of the junction unmatched. The CDR3 is made up of 13 amino acids. This chain's CDR3 is CASGLAENNEQFF. The CDR3 nucleotides are TGTGCCAGCGGACTAGCGGAAAACAATGAGCAGTTCTTC.

This clone was observed a handful of times. This rearrangement joins TRBV6-2 or TRBV6-3 to TRBJ2-1; 9 bases align to TRBD2. The germline CDR1 and CDR2 sequences are MNHEY and SVGEGT. The CDR3 covers 14 residues. The V and J ends lost 4 bases and 4 bases, in that order; junction bases with no gene match: 2. Written as DNA, the CDR3 is TGTGCCAGCAGTTGGACTAGCGAGTACAATGAGCAGTTCTTC. Residues: CASSWTSEYNEQFF.

The chain couples TRBV14 to TRBJ2-7; 9 nucleotides agree with TRBD1. The V segment lost 4 bases and the J segment 7 bases; nucleotides outside the gene matches: 5. This CDR3 is built from 13 residues. Looked up from germline, CDR1 is SGHDN and CDR2 is FVKESK. DNA for the CDR3: TGTGCCAGCAGCCCCGTTGGACAGGGGGAGCAGTACTTC. Encoded protein: CASSPVGQGEQYF.

This chain uses TRBV6-5 with TRBJ2-7, with 10 nucleotides matching TRBD1. The CDR3 contains 14 residues. The germline gives CDR1 MNHEY, CDR2 SVGAGI. Unmatched junction bases numbered 9, after V lost 7 bases and J lost 6 bases. CDR3 sequence (DNA): TGTGCCAGCAAAACCGGGACAGGGGCTCGCGAGCAGTACTTC. Translation gives CASKTGTGAREQYF.

This chain joins TRBV29-1 and TRBJ1-1; 7 bases agree with TRBD1. V lost 7 bases and J lost 0; bases outside the gene matches: 5. Per germline, CDR1 SQVTM and CDR2 ANQGSEA. This CDR3 is 13 amino acids long. This CDR3 is CSASGQMNTEAFF. For the CDR3, the DNA is TGCAGCGCCTCGGGACAGATGAACACTGAAGCTTTCTTT.

This clone was seen only once. The genes are TRBV13 and TRBJ2-3; D remains ambiguous. The CDR3 has 15 residues. Per germline, CDR1 PRHDT and CDR2 FYEKMQ (reference sequence). Deletions cut 5 bases from V and 0 bases from J, with 12 bases between. The CDR3 DNA follows: TGTGCCAGCAGCACGCGGAGACCTAGCACAGATACGCAGTATTTT. The encoded protein is CASSTRRPSTDTQYF.

This chain connects TRBV5-1 to TRBJ2-3; 10 bases fit TRBD2. From germline, CDR1 is SGHRS and CDR2 YFSETQ. The V and J ends lost 0 bases and 3 bases, in that order; junction bases with no gene match: 7. There are 17 residues in the CDR3. CDR3 nucleotides: TGCGCCAGCAGCTTGGGTCTAGCGGGAGCTAGGACAGATACGCAGTATTTT. This codes for CASSLGLAGARTDTQYF.

The chain recombines TRBV20-1 with TRBJ1-1; possibly TRBD1 for D (6 bases). The CDR3 loop spans 16 amino acids. The V and J ends lost 3 bases and 0 bases respectively, with 17 bases between them. Germline lookup yields CDR1 DFQATT and CDR2 SNEGSKA (reference sequence). The CDR3 here is CSASSGKGGMNTEAFF. DNA of the CDR3: TGCAGTGCTAGTAGCGGGAAGGGGGGAATGAACACTGAAGCTTTCTTT.

The chain has TRBV5-1 and TRBJ2-7; 7 bases align to TRBD1. The junction had 6 bases not matched to a gene; V was cut back by 4 bases and J by 5 bases. The germline gives CDR1 SGHRS, CDR2 YFSETQ. The CDR3 runs to 13 residues. CDR3 residues: CASSPGQTDEQYF. DNA for the CDR3: TGCGCCAGCAGCCCGGGACAGACCGACGAGCAGTACTTC.

The J gene is TRBJ2-7, the V gene TRBV19, with D possibly TRBD2 on 5 matching bases. From germline, CDR1 is LNHDA and CDR2 SQIVND (reference sequence). The CDR3 length is 15 residues. V dropped 3 bases and J dropped 2 bases, with 14 bases sitting between them. The CDR3 sequence: CASSMRRVGPYEQYF. The CDR3 DNA sequence: TGTGCCAGTAGTATGCGGCGGGTTGGGCCCTACGAGCAGTACTTC.

The J gene is TRBJ2-7, the V gene TRBV7-2, with TRBD2 matching over 8 bases. With 0 bases clipped from V and 3 bases from J, the junction kept 1 base outside the gene matches. This CDR3 region has 14 residues. Germline V gives CDR1 SGHTA, CDR2 FQGNSA. CDR3 nucleotide sequence: TGTGCCAGCAGCTTAGCTAGCGGGAACTACGAGCAGTACTTC. It encodes CASSLASGNYEQYF.

This clone was recorded a few times. The DNA of the CDR3 is TGTGCCAGCAGTCACCGACAGTCCTATGGCTACACCTTC. Amino acids: CASSHRQSYGYTF. The genes are TRBV6-2 or TRBV6-3 and TRBJ1-2; maybe TRBD1 (5 bases). Trimming took 5 bases from V and 4 from J, leaving 11 bases between them. Germline CDR1 and CDR2: MNHEY and SVGEGT. The CDR3 totals 13 residues.

The chain uses TRBV5-1 and TRBJ2-3, with D perhaps matching TRBD2 (5 bases). Germline CDR1 and CDR2: SGHRS and YFSETQ. This CDR3 region has 16 residues. V lost 3 bases, J lost 2 bases, and 16 bases lay in between. The CDR3 DNA reads TGCGCCAGCAGCTCGGTCTTACTAGGGTCCACAGATACGCAGTATTTT. Translating gives CASSSVLLGSTDTQYF.

The count of this clone is one. The chain joins TRBV7-2 to TRBJ2-2, with D possibly matching TRBD1 (5 bases). Trimming removed 5 bases at V and 0 bases at J, with 13 bases between. The CDR3 consists of 16 residues. Germline loops: CDR1 SGHTA, CDR2 FQGNSA. The CDR3 sequence is CASSPVGPPNTGELFF. CDR3 bases: TGTGCCAGCAGCCCCGTGGGGCCCCCGAACACCGGGGAGCTGTTTTTT.